This T cell receptor (beta chain) was sequenced during a study of cytomegalovirus exposure and HLA in healthy donors. There are a few counts of this clone. This CDR3 is 14 amino acids long. Per the germline V gene, CDR1 is MNHNY and CDR2 is SVGAGI (reference sequence). The trim removed 8 bases at V and 1 base at J, leaving 2 bases unmatched. Sequencing was performed with immunoSEQ multiplex PCR; in TCRdb, only in-frame clones are kept and a portion is missing. The sample has roughly 350,000 clones; just over 85% are singletons. V usage is TRBV6-6 and J usage is TRBJ2-2; TRBD2 agrees at 9 bases. The TCR was taken from a woman aged 18-30 years in good health and CMV-seronegative. Sequenced: PBMCs. CDR3 nucleotides: TGTGCCAGCTTACTAGCGGGGAACACCGGGGAGCTGTTTTTT. Its translation is CASLLAGNTGELFF.